Detailed here is one T cell receptor (beta chain). The record originates from a study of shared clonotypes between healthy human individuals. Here immunoSEQ multiplex PCR was the method, and the copy in TCRdb shows in-frame clones only, minus some. This table holds a few hundred thousand clones, around 97% found once. The CDR3 sequence is 16 residues long. V gave up 6 bases and J gave up 5 bases, with 20 bases separating them. The germline V gene encodes CDR1 SGHRS and CDR2 YFSETQ. Within Nashville, Tennessee resided all donors, each a Caucasian adult. Naive CD4+ cells were CD45RA-selected; the remaining cells were memory.

This TCR was recovered from a woman aged 30 to 39 in good health. Sequencing was carried out using naive CD4+ T cells sorted from blood. This sample's subset: CD45RA+ positively selected. The rearrangement links TRBV5-1 to TRBJ2-2, with D perhaps given as TRBD1 or TRBD2 (5 bases each). In DNA form, the CDR3 reads TGCGCCAGCAAATTTACGGCCCTAGGGGAGACCGGGGAGCTGTTTTTT. Translated, it gives CASKFTALGETGELFF. Combining the CDR3 with reference TRBV5-1 and TRBJ2-2 gives the whole variable domain KAGVTQTPRYLIKTRGQQVTLSCSPISGHRSVSWYQQTPGQGLQFLFEYFSETQRNKGNFPGRFSGRQFSNSRSEMNVSTLELGDSALYLCASKFTALGETGELFFGEGSRLTVL.